The 9 T cell receptor beta chains below were found in one sample sequenced in a study of blood T cell repertoires in COVID-19. Measured with immunoSEQ multiplex PCR; TCRdb has only the in-frame clones, and not every one. Of under 300,000 clones in the sample, around nine tenths were seen once. Sequenced sample: PBMCs or T cells enriched from blood (not recorded which). These receptors came from a woman between 35 and 50 years old who had been exposed to COVID-19.

This clone was seen a few times. CDR3 protein: CASRSIQKAFF. The CDR3 DNA reads TGTGCCAGCAGATCGATACAGAAAGCTTTCTTT. The chain is built from TRBV28 and TRBJ1-1; D not certain. The V end lost 6 bases, the J end lost 9 bases, and 11 bases lay between the germline ends. CDR3 length equals 11 residues. Germline V CDR1 and CDR2: MDHEN, SYDVKM.

The rearrangement joins TRBV28 to TRBJ1-3; D possibly corresponds to TRBD1 (6 bases). Germline CDR1 MDHEN, CDR2 SYDVKM. The CDR3 totals 15 residues. V shed 3 bases and J shed 3 bases, with 12 bases lying between them. In DNA, the CDR3 is TGTGCCAGCAGTTTCACCAGGGGCGGTGGAAACACCATATATTTT. It specifies CASSFTRGGGNTIYF.

The chain recombines TRBV9 with TRBJ1-1; no clear D. The CDR3 contains 14 residues. Trimming removed 0 bases from V and 1 base from J, with 7 bases in between. Germline V gene data show CDR1 as SGDLS and CDR2 as YYNGEE. CDR3 region: CASSVDWRNTEAFF. The CDR3 nucleotides are TGTGCCAGCAGCGTAGACTGGAGGAACACTGAAGCTTTCTTT.

The chain couples TRBV18 to TRBJ2-1, with D unclear. Germline lookup yields CDR1 KGHSH and CDR2 LQKENI. Trimming left V 2 bases short and J 4 bases short, with 6 bases between. The CDR3 loop spans 13 amino acids. In DNA form, the CDR3 reads TGTGCCAGCTCACCAGTTTTATACAATGAGCAGTTCTTC. Translated: CASSPVLYNEQFF.

The chain couples TRBV5-6 to TRBJ2-3; D not resolved. This CDR3 is built from 16 residues. V dropped 0 bases and J dropped 0 bases, with 11 bases sitting between them. The V gene's germline CDR1 is SGHDT and CDR2 YYEEEE. The CDR3 sequence is CASSLERLLSTDTQYF. The DNA for the CDR3 is TGTGCCAGCAGCTTGGAACGGTTGCTGAGCACAGATACGCAGTATTTT.

This sequence joins TRBV5-4 and TRBJ1-2, with D perhaps TRBD1 (6 bases). Germline V CDR1 and CDR2: SGHNT, YYREEE (reference sequence). The length of the CDR3 is 14 residues. V lost 2 bases to trimming and J lost 6 bases, with 14 bases between them. The CDR3 coding sequence is TGTGCCAGCAGCTTAAGGGACACCCGAAATGGCTACACCTTC. Protein product: CASSLRDTRNGYTF.

The chain recombines TRBV2 with TRBJ1-1; TRBD1 might be the D (5 bases). The CDR3 is made up of 12 amino acids. Trimming took off 5 bases at V and 4 bases at J, with 8 bases between the two ends. The germline gives CDR1 SNHLY, CDR2 FYNNEI. The CDR3 DNA sequence: TGTGCCAGCAGTTTTCAGGGCACTGAAGCTTTCTTT. Its translation is CASSFQGTEAFF.

The chain employs TRBV7-9 and TRBJ1-5, with 10 bases that match TRBD1. Losses at the gene ends were 5 bases for V and 6 bases for J; bases not matched to a gene: 13. There are 17 residues in the CDR3. Germline CDR1 SEHNR, CDR2 FQNEAQ (reference sequence). The CDR3 loop reads CASSPSRDRGRGQPQHF. The CDR3 DNA reads as TGTGCCAGCAGCCCGAGCCGGGACAGGGGCCGTGGTCAGCCCCAGCATTTT.

The chain links TRBV4-1 to TRBJ1-2; D might be TRBD1 (5 bases). This CDR3 spans 15 amino acids. Germline CDR1 reads MGHRA; CDR2 reads YSYEKL. With 0 bases removed from V and 8 bases from J, the gap between germline ends came to 16 bases. The CDR3 DNA follows: TGCGCCAGCAGCCAAGATCCGGGCAGGGATGAAGGCTACACCTTC. This codes for CASSQDPGRDEGYTF.